This T cell receptor (beta chain) was sequenced during a study of CD8 T cells in Susac syndrome. This clonotype is a singleton in its sample. What it binds is unknown. General study points: It was acknowledged in the study that its TCR sequencing and HLA analysis involved a relatively small number of individuals.

With random hexamers, roughly 0.45 to 1 ug RNA was reverse transcribed. TCRdb called the immunoSEQ multiplex PCR reads again in MiXCR, with one record for every CDR3 protein. The table lists 250,000 to 300,000 distinct CDR3 sequences, 70% to 90% of them singletons. The CDR3 totals 14 residues. This sequence was found in a human donor with multiple sclerosis. The chain links TRBV21-1 to TRBJ2-3; the table assigns TRBD1, which was not confirmed against the DNA. TRBV21-1 is described as a pseudogene. Sequences were obtained from CD8+ T cells from PBMCs. The CDR3 loop is CASSKARATDTQYF. As DNA, the CDR3 is TGTGCCAGCAGCAAAGCCCGGGCAACAGATACGCAGTATTTT.